The rows below give T cell receptor beta chains drawn from one sample of a study of cytomegalovirus exposure and HLA in healthy donors. The method was immunoSEQ multiplex PCR; TCRdb's version includes in-frame clones alone and lacks a portion of them. The profile shows 130,000 to 150,000 clones, 75% to 80% of them singletons. The sequencing input was PBMCs. These receptors all come from a woman aged 25 to 45 in good health and CMV-seronegative. Each CDR3 is given with its conserved first and last residue. A D gene is named only where the DNA matches it firmly.

V gene: TRBV7-9; J gene: TRBJ1-1; D gene: NA; CDR3 DNA: TGTGCCAGCAGCTTAGCGAATGCAGGTGAGACTGAAGCTTTCTTT; CDR3 protein: CASSLANAGETEAFF
V gene: TRBV6-5; J gene: TRBJ1-5; D gene: TRBD1; CDR3 DNA: TGTGCCAGCAGCCCAGACAGGGCTCAGCCCCAGCATTTT; CDR3 protein: CASSPDRAQPQHF
V gene: TRBV7-9; J gene: TRBJ2-3; D gene: TRBD1; CDR3 DNA: TGTGCCAGCAGCTCCCGGGACAGGACCACAGATACGCAGTATTTT; CDR3 protein: CASSSRDRTTDTQYF
V gene: TRBV4-1; J gene: TRBJ2-1; D gene: NA; CDR3 DNA: TGCGCCAGCAGCCAAGTTATCCCGGGATTCGCGTATAATGAGCAGTTCTTC; CDR3 protein: CASSQVIPGFAYNEQFF
V gene: TRBV30; J gene: TRBJ2-3; D gene: TRBD2; CDR3 DNA: TGTGCCCACCAGCGGGGGGGCCCGGATACGCAGTATTTT; CDR3 protein: CAHQRGGPDTQYF
V gene: TRBV6-5; J gene: TRBJ1-1; D gene: TRBD1; CDR3 DNA: TGTGCCAGCAGTTACTCGGGGACAGTGAACACTGAAGCTTTCTTT; CDR3 protein: CASSYSGTVNTEAFF
V gene: TRBV19; J gene: TRBJ2-6; D gene: NA; CDR3 DNA: TGTGCCAGTAGGCCTCACCGCAGCTCTGGGGCCAACGTCCTGACTTTC; CDR3 protein: CASRPHRSSGANVLTF
V gene: TRBV5-4; J gene: TRBJ1-5; D gene: NA; CDR3 DNA: TGTGCCAGCAGCTTCGGGGGGGGAAGCAATCAGCCCCAGCATTTT; CDR3 protein: CASSFGGGSNQPQHF
V gene: TRBV5-8; J gene: TRBJ2-7; D gene: NA; CDR3 DNA: TGTGCCAGCAGCTTGGACAGATACGAGCAGTACTTC; CDR3 protein: CASSLDRYEQYF
V gene: TRBV7-2; J gene: TRBJ1-1; D gene: NA; CDR3 DNA: TGTGCCAGCAGCCAGGACATGAACACTGAAGCTTTCTTT; CDR3 protein: CASSQDMNTEAFF
V gene: TRBV5-1; J gene: TRBJ2-3; D gene: NA; CDR3 DNA: TGCGCCAGCAGAAGGGGGGGCCTAGCGGAACTCAGCACAGATACGCAGTATTTT; CDR3 protein: CASRRGGLAELSTDTQYF